The 30 T cell receptor beta chains presented below share a single source sample, sequenced in a study of T cell responses to AZD1222 COVID-19 vaccine. Clones were sequenced by immunoSEQ multiplex PCR, and TCRdb holds only the in-frame ones, with some missing. The sample yields 150,000 to 200,000 clones, approximately 90% seen once. Sequenced material: peripheral blood, taken 28 days after the second dose of the MenACWY control vaccine. The source of these receptors is an adult who received the MenACWY meningococcal vaccine as a control.

This rearrangement joins TRBV30 to TRBJ1-2; a weak D match, TRBD1 (5 bases). This CDR3 has 13 amino acids. Germline V gene lookup returns CDR1 GTSNPN and CDR2 SVGIG (reference sequence). Trimming pared 6 bases from V and 2 bases from J, leaving 13 bases between. CDR3 in amino acids: CACIGGVNYGYTF. The CDR3 region has the DNA TGTGCCTGTATTGGGGGGGTGAACTATGGCTACACCTTC.

This clone has a handful of counts. The chain joins TRBV7-2 to TRBJ2-7; D uncertain. CDR1 SGHTA and CDR2 FQGNSA come from the germline V gene. The CDR3 runs to 15 residues. V lost 0 bases and J 0 bases, leaving 9 bases between the germline ends. CDR3 coding DNA: TGTGCCAGCAGCTTAGCGTTCAGCGACTCCTACGAGCAGTACTTC. This translates into CASSLAFSDSYEQYF.

The chain joins TRBV6-4 to TRBJ2-1, with D possibly being TRBD1 or TRBD2 (5 bases each). The CDR3 is made up of 12 amino acids. Looked up from germline, CDR1 is MRHNA and CDR2 is SNTAGT. The V end was cut by 5 bases, the J end by 9 bases, with 11 bases between. The CDR3 nucleotides read TGTGCCAGCAGTTGGGACGGCGGTGAGCAGTTCTTC. Translating it yields CASSWDGGEQFF.

The chain links TRBV18 to TRBJ2-2; the match to TRBD2 covers 9 bases. The CDR3 contains 18 residues. Germline V gene data show CDR1 as KGHSH and CDR2 as LQKENI. V trimming: 2 bases; J trimming: 3 bases; junction bases outside the gene matches: 10. Here the CDR3 DNA reads TGTGCCAGCTCACCAATAGAGGCTAGCGGGGCCTACACCGGGGAGCTGTTTTTT. Encoded protein: CASSPIEASGAYTGELFF.

The rearrangement joins TRBV6-5 to TRBJ2-7; D possibly corresponds to TRBD1 (6 bases). V lost 1 base and J 1 base, leaving 11 bases between the germline ends. Germline CDR1 is MNHEY and CDR2 is SVGAGI. The CDR3 runs to 15 residues. Written as DNA, the CDR3 is TGTGCCAGCAGTTACTTGAGTGGACAGTCCTACGAGCAGTACTTC. Protein product: CASSYLSGQSYEQYF.

The chain couples TRBV7-2 to TRBJ2-2; 8 bases map to TRBD2. The CDR3 sequence is 16 residues long. V shed 1 base, J shed 2 bases, and the junction held 3 bases outside the gene matches. Germline V gene data show CDR1 as SGHTA and CDR2 as FQGNSA. CDR3 coding DNA: TGTGCCAGCAGCTTAGTGAGCGGGAGTAACACCGGGGAGCTGTTTTTT. Translated: CASSLVSGSNTGELFF.

The rearrangement uses TRBV30 and TRBJ1-5, with TRBD1 identical over 8 bases. Germline-derived CDR1 and CDR2 are GTSNPN and SVGIG (reference sequence). Losses at the gene ends were 3 bases for V and 6 bases for J; bases not matched to a gene: 10. The CDR3 runs to 15 residues. In DNA, the CDR3 is TGTGCCTGGAGGGGTGGACAGGGAGACGGTCAGCCCCAGCATTTT. This encodes CAWRGGQGDGQPQHF.

The chain uses TRBV11-2 and TRBJ2-1; tentatively, D is TRBD2 (6 bases). Germline lookup yields CDR1 SGHAT and CDR2 FQNNGV. The germline V and J ends were trimmed by 4 bases and 6 bases, with 13 bases remaining between them. The CDR3 is 14 residues long. The CDR3 nucleotides read TGTGCCAGCAGCTCTTTAGCGGAATTCAATGAGCAGTTCTTC. It is translated as CASSSLAEFNEQFF.

The CDR3 DNA reads as TGTGCCAGCAGCCCACAGACAGGCCCTTACGAGCAGTACTTC. Its translation is CASSPQTGPYEQYF. The chain uses TRBV7-2 and TRBJ2-7, with a weak D call TRBD1 (6 bases). This CDR3 spans 14 amino acids. Trimming took off 5 bases at V and 4 bases at J, with 15 bases between the two ends. The V gene's germline CDR1 is SGHTA and CDR2 FQGNSA.

This clone was detected a few times. The chain employs TRBV28 and TRBJ1-5; 7 bases agree with TRBD1. The CDR3 sequence is 14 residues long. CDR1 and CDR2 from the germline V gene are MDHEN and SYDVKM. The V and J ends lost 2 bases and 2 bases, in that order; junction bases with no gene match: 0. The CDR3 coding sequence is TGTGCCAGCAGTTTAGGACAGGGCAATCAGCCCCAGCATTTT. Residues: CASSLGQGNQPQHF.

The rearrangement links TRBV10-1 to TRBJ1-3; unclear D gene. The germline CDR1 and CDR2 sequences are WNHNN and SYGVQD (reference sequence). The CDR3 has 13 amino acids. V was cut by 4 bases and J by 1 base, with 5 bases left in between. The CDR3 protein is CASSAESGNTIYF. CDR3 nucleotides: TGCGCCAGCAGTGCTGAGTCTGGAAACACCATATATTTT.

The V call is TRBV27, the J call TRBJ1-5; D is possibly TRBD1 (5 bases). V lost 2 bases and J lost 6, with 8 bases in between. This CDR3 has 13 residues. Germline CDR1 is MNHEY and CDR2 is SMNVEV (reference sequence). CDR3 nucleotides: TGTGCCAGCAGTTTAGGAGGGACTCAGCCCCAGCATTTT. Translated: CASSLGGTQPQHF.

The rearrangement links TRBV19 to TRBJ2-7, with 8 bases aligning to TRBD2. Germline V gene lookup returns CDR1 LNHDA and CDR2 SQIVND (reference sequence). The junction had 5 bases not matched to a gene; V was cut back by 6 bases and J by 7 bases. The CDR3 length is 12 residues. In DNA form, the CDR3 reads TGTGCCAGTAGCCGCGGGGGGATTGAGCAGTACTTC. Translated, it gives CASSRGGIEQYF.

The V call is TRBV7-9, the J call TRBJ1-1; 10 positions match TRBD1. This CDR3 has 16 residues. Per the germline V gene, CDR1 is SEHNR and CDR2 is FQNEAQ (reference sequence). The J segment lost 4 bases and the V segment lost 3 bases, leaving 8 bases of the junction unmatched. This chain's CDR3 is CASSFPYRDRGTEAFF. The CDR3 region has the DNA TGTGCCAGCAGCTTCCCGTACCGGGACAGGGGCACTGAAGCTTTCTTT.

The rearrangement uses TRBV27 and TRBJ2-7, with 8 nucleotides matching TRBD2. The V gene end was trimmed by 4 bases and the J gene end by 6 bases; junction bases not matched to a gene: 8. This CDR3 contains 14 residues. The germline CDR1 and CDR2 sequences are MNHEY and SMNVEV (reference sequence). This CDR3 is CASSYGTSGVEQYF. The CDR3 nucleotides read TGTGCCAGCAGTTACGGGACTAGTGGAGTCGAGCAGTACTTC.

The gene calls are TRBV27 and TRBJ1-2, with D perhaps TRBD1 (5 bases). In germline, CDR1 is MNHEY, CDR2 SMNVEV (reference sequence). The CDR3 covers 15 residues. Trimming pared 2 bases from V and 3 bases from J, leaving 13 bases between. The CDR3 region has the DNA TGTGCCAGCAGTTTAGGGGGATGGACCCACTATGGCTACACCTTC. Translation: CASSLGGWTHYGYTF.

This clone was seen a handful of times. DNA for the CDR3: TGTGCCAGCAGTTCTAGTAGGTCCGGAAACACCATATATTTT. It specifies CASSSSRSGNTIYF. This rearrangement joins TRBV27 to TRBJ1-3; D is unresolved. CDR1 and CDR2 from the germline V gene are MNHEY and SMNVEV (reference sequence). Trimming removed 4 bases from V and 4 bases from J, with 11 bases in between. The CDR3 totals 14 residues.

The rearrangement uses TRBV28 and TRBJ1-5; 8 positions match TRBD1. From germline, CDR1 is MDHEN and CDR2 SYDVKM. CDR3 size: 12 residues. The trim removed 8 bases at V and 16 bases at J, leaving 13 bases unmatched. CDR3 sequence reads: CASGDRPTRHHF. CDR3 in DNA: TGTGCCAGCGGGGACAGGCCAACCCGCCACCATTTT.

This rearrangement joins TRBV7-9 to TRBJ2-5; D gene unclear. The CDR3 runs to 13 residues. CDR1 and CDR2 from the germline V gene are SEHNR and FQNEAQ (reference sequence). V was trimmed by 11 bases and J by 2 bases, leaving 15 bases between them. CDR3 sequence: CAGRKALQETQYF. The CDR3, as DNA: TGTGCCGGAAGAAAGGCCCTACAAGAGACCCAGTACTTC.

The chain employs TRBV28 and TRBJ2-7; no definite D call. Germline assignment: CDR1 MDHEN and CDR2 SYDVKM. The length of the CDR3 is 10 residues. Trimming pared 8 bases from V and 2 bases from J, leaving 4 bases between. The chain's CDR3 is CASGTYEQYF. CDR3 nucleotide sequence: TGTGCCAGCGGCACCTACGAGCAGTACTTC.

The chain links TRBV27 to TRBJ2-6, with unresolved D. V lost 2 bases and J lost 0, with 5 bases in between. The CDR3 is 15 residues long. Germline CDR1 is MNHEY and CDR2 is SMNVEV (reference sequence). In DNA form, the CDR3 reads TGTGCCAGCAGTTTAAAGAGCTCTGGGGCCAACGTCCTGACTTTC. It specifies CASSLKSSGANVLTF. Full variable domain (remainder filled in from reference TRBV27 and TRBJ2-6): EAQVTQNPRYLITVTGKKLTVTCSQNMNHEYMSWYRQDPGLGLRQIYYSMNVEVTDKGDVPEGYKVSRKEKRNFPLILESPSPNQTSLYFCASSLKSSGANVLTFGAGSRLTVL.

The V call is TRBV15, the J call TRBJ2-5; D gene uncertain. Per the germline V gene, CDR1 is LNHNV and CDR2 is YYDKDF (reference sequence). CDR3 length: 15 residues. Trimming took off 0 bases at V and 4 bases at J, with 12 bases between the two ends. The CDR3 here is CATSRDRATVETQYF. CDR3 DNA: TGTGCCACCAGCAGAGATCGGGCGACGGTAGAGACCCAGTACTTC.

The V call is TRBV6-2 or TRBV6-3, the J call TRBJ2-1, with 15 bases that match TRBD2. Germline V lookup: CDR1 MNHEY, CDR2 SVGEGT. Trimming removed 6 bases from V and 2 bases from J; junction bases left unmatched: 11. The CDR3 consists of 19 residues. The CDR3 DNA reads as TGTGCCAGCAGCCCTCCCCCGGGACTAGCGGGAGGCCCCTACAATGAGCAGTTCTTC. Encoded protein: CASSPPPGLAGGPYNEQFF.

This clone was picked up one time. The chain is built from TRBV24-1 and TRBJ2-1; 13 bases match TRBD2. V trimming: 4 bases; J trimming: 10 bases; junction bases outside the gene matches: 9. In germline, CDR1 is KGHDR, CDR2 SFDVKD. This CDR3 comprises 16 residues. CDR3 DNA: TGTGCCACCAGTGACCGAACTAGCGGGAGGGTCCCCGAGCAGTTCTTC. It yields the protein CATSDRTSGRVPEQFF.

The V and J genes are TRBV5-4 and TRBJ1-1, with D uncertain. Germline V gene lookup returns CDR1 SGHNT and CDR2 YYREEE (reference sequence). V was trimmed by 0 bases and J by 3 bases, leaving 6 bases between them. This CDR3 region has 13 residues. The CDR3 here is CASSLEQDTEAFF. The CDR3 region has the DNA TGTGCCAGCAGCTTGGAACAAGACACTGAAGCTTTCTTT. Full variable domain (rest looked up from reference TRBV5-4 and TRBJ1-1): ETGVTQSPTHLIKTRGQQVTLRCSSQSGHNTVSWYQQALGQGPQFIFQYYREEENGRGNFPPRFSGLQFPNYSSELNVNALELDDSALYLCASSLEQDTEAFFGQGTRLTVV.

V and J are TRBV5-5 and TRBJ2-1; unclear D gene. Germline loops: CDR1 SGHKS, CDR2 YYEKEE (reference sequence). The CDR3 loop spans 14 amino acids. Trimming took 5 bases from V and 6 from J, leaving 15 bases between them. CDR3 DNA: TGTGCCAGCAGGCCGATGGAACTGATCAATGAGCAGTTCTTC. Protein sequence: CASRPMELINEQFF.

This chain joins TRBV5-1 and TRBJ2-5; D perhaps matches TRBD2 (6 bases). Germline V gives CDR1 SGHRS, CDR2 YFSETQ. V was cut by 5 bases and J by 3 bases, with 14 bases left in between. This CDR3 is built from 14 residues. CDR3 sequence: CASRLGTSEETQYF. Written as DNA, the CDR3 is TGCGCCAGCAGACTTGGGACTTCTGAAGAGACCCAGTACTTC.

The rearrangement uses TRBV30 and TRBJ1-6; D gene ambiguous. The CDR3 is 13 residues long. V gave up 5 bases and J gave up 8 bases, with 13 bases separating them. CDR1 is GTSNPN, CDR2 SVGIG, per germline (reference sequence). Here the CDR3 reads CAWGEAGDSPLHF. DNA of the CDR3: TGTGCCTGGGGCGAGGCCGGGGATTCACCCCTCCACTTT.

The chain links TRBV14 to TRBJ2-2, with 8 positions matching TRBD2. Trimming at V came to 6 bases and at J to 3 bases, leaving 3 bases not matched to a gene. CDR3 length: 14 amino acids. Germline V gene lookup returns CDR1 SGHDN and CDR2 FVKESK. Here the CDR3 reads CASRLAEYTGELFF. CDR3 DNA: TGTGCCAGCAGACTAGCGGAGTACACCGGGGAGCTGTTTTTT.

The gene calls are TRBV9 and TRBJ2-7; tentative D call: TRBD2 (6 bases). Germline CDR1 reads SGDLS; CDR2 reads YYNGEE. CDR3 length equals 14 residues. Trimming took 3 bases from V and 2 from J, leaving 12 bases between them. This CDR3 is CASSASGSPYEQYF. The DNA of the CDR3 is TGTGCCAGCAGCGCGAGCGGGTCTCCCTACGAGCAGTACTTC.